This T cell receptor beta chain was sequenced during a study of Ad26.COV2.S vaccination and SARS-CoV-2 variants. Study-wide context: Enrollment placed the donor in the COV1001 Ad26.COV2.S trial arm. Dosing was one shot or two shots 56 days apart.

Of note for this clone: Its antigen is still unknown.

Whole-study findings and limits: In vaccinated individuals, spike-specific CD8+ and CD4+ T cell responses reportedly displayed substantial breadth.

The assay was immunoSEQ multiplex PCR, and TCRdb's table has in-frame clones only and misses some. The profile shows 300,000 to 350,000 clones, approximately 86% of them singletons. Treatment reported: 15 to 20 received Ad26.COV2.S at low or high dose, single or two shots; a few received placebo; per-sample allocation not given. Sampling happened 63 days after the first vaccine or placebo injection. This CDR3 comprises 18 residues. V was pared by 3 bases and J by 10 bases, with 31 bases between. Germline lookup yields CDR1 DFQATT and CDR2 SNEGSKA (reference sequence). The TCR sequence derives from a person aged 18-60 years who received the Ad26.COV2.S COVID-19 vaccine or a placebo. Source: peripheral blood, taken in a trial of Ad26.COV2.S vaccine versus placebo. The chain links TRBV20-1 to TRBJ2-1; D might be TRBD2 (7 bases). The CDR3 DNA is TGCAGTGCTAGTGGGGGGGGCGGTACGGCGGGAGCGCTAAGGGAGCAGTTCTTC. Its protein product is CSASGGGGTAGALREQFF.